This passage covers 12 T cell receptor beta chains from one sample sequenced in a study of CD8 T cells in Susac syndrome. Reverse transcription used roughly 0.45 to 1 ug RNA and random hexamers. From the immunoSEQ multiplex PCR reads, TCRdb called clonotypes with MiXCR, one entry per CDR3 protein. This table has hundreds of thousands of distinct CDR3 sequences, around 95% appearing once. The sequencing sample was made of CD4+ T cells from PBMCs. These receptors were obtained from a human donor with multiple sclerosis.

The J gene is TRBJ2-7, the V gene TRBV7-9, with D maybe TRBD1 (6 bases). Germline values: CDR1 SEHNR, CDR2 FQNEAQ (reference sequence). This CDR3 has 15 residues. Trimming shortened V by 7 bases and J by 2 bases, and 18 bases separated the two germline ends. Here the CDR3 DNA reads TGTGCCAGCAACTATGGGACATTGAACACCTACGAGCAGTACTTC. Its protein is CASNYGTLNTYEQYF.

The chain combines TRBV14 with TRBJ1-1, with D unresolved. The germline CDR1 and CDR2 sequences are SGHDN and FVKESK. V lost 1 base and J 4 bases, leaving 10 bases between the germline ends. This CDR3 is built from 14 residues. CDR3 residues: CASSQARLATEAFF. The CDR3 nucleotides are TGTGCCAGCAGCCAAGCACGGCTGGCCACTGAAGCTTTCTTT. Complete variable domain (other parts from reference TRBV14 and TRBJ1-1): EAGVTQFPSHSVIEKGQTVTLRCDPISGHDNLYWYRRVMGKEIKFLLHFVKESKQDESGMPNNRFLAERTGGTYSTLKVQPAELEDSGVYFCASSQARLATEAFFGQGTRLTVV.

The genes are TRBV18 and TRBJ2-7, with 8 bases fitting TRBD2. With 2 bases clipped from V and 1 base from J, the junction kept 4 bases outside the gene matches. Germline V lookup: CDR1 KGHSH, CDR2 LQKENI. CDR3 length equals 15 residues. The CDR3, as DNA: TGTGCCAGCTCACCATCCGGCGGGAGGTCCTACGAGCAGTACGTC. This encodes CASSPSGGRSYEQYV.

The CDR3 sequence: CASSPDKGNTEAFF. The CDR3, as DNA: TGTGCCAGCAGCCCCGATAAGGGGAACACTGAAGCTTTCTTT. The chain couples TRBV3-1 to TRBJ1-1; D is uncertain. The CDR3 covers 14 residues. CDR1 is LGHDT and CDR2 is YNNKEL in the germline V gene (reference sequence). Trimming cost V 4 bases and J 1 base, with 10 bases left between them.

Regarding this clonotype: Relative to the germline gene, one junction end is altered; a read error may explain this. The chain has TRBV12-3 or TRBV12-4 and TRBJ2-6; D assignment may be TRBD1 or TRBD2 (5 bases each). The CDR3 runs 15 residues. DNA for the CDR3: TGTGCCAGCAGTTTGGGACCCTCTGAGGCCAACGTCCTGACTTTC. This sequence encodes CASSLGPSEANVLTF.

The genes are TRBV24-1 and TRBJ2-6; 11 bases are a match to TRBD1. V gave up 4 bases and J gave up 4 bases; unmatched junction bases: 8. This CDR3 region has 18 residues. Germline lookup yields CDR1 KGHDR and CDR2 SFDVKD. The CDR3 is CATSDPGQGALGANVLTF. Here the CDR3 DNA reads TGTGCCACCAGTGACCCCGGACAGGGGGCGCTGGGGGCCAACGTCCTGACTTTC.

This clonotype was picked up a small number of times. The chain links TRBV29-1 to TRBJ1-1, with D hard to call. V was pared by 6 bases and J by 7 bases, with 15 bases between. From germline, CDR1 is SQVTM and CDR2 ANQGSEA. The CDR3 runs to 12 residues. The CDR3 protein is CSVKQLSLEAFF. CDR3 nucleotides: TGCAGCGTAAAACAGCTTTCCCTTGAAGCTTTCTTT.

V gene TRBV12-3 or TRBV12-4 combines with J gene TRBJ1-4, with D unresolved. The CDR3 is 12 residues long. V lost 4 bases, J lost 8 bases, and 8 bases lay in between. Written as DNA, the CDR3 is TGTGCCAGCAGTTCTCGTGGAGAAAAACTGTTTTTT. It is translated as CASSSRGEKLFF.

The gene calls are TRBV6-6 and TRBJ1-1; a possible D gene is TRBD1 (6 bases). Germline assignment: CDR1 MNHNY and CDR2 SVGAGI (reference sequence). The CDR3 is 14 residues long. V was cut by 5 bases and J by 2 bases, with 12 bases left in between. CDR3 DNA sequence: TGTGCCAGCAGTACCACAGGGCCTAACACTGAAGCTTTCTTT. Translation: CASSTTGPNTEAFF.

The chain links TRBV7-2 to TRBJ2-7, with 11 bases matching TRBD2. The V gene's germline CDR1 is SGHTA and CDR2 FQGNSA. CDR3 length equals 13 residues. Trimming removed 5 bases from V and 5 bases from J; junction bases left unmatched: 2. The CDR3 sequence: CASSVSGGDEQYF. CDR3 nucleotides: TGTGCCAGCAGCGTTAGCGGGGGGGACGAGCAGTACTTC.

The CDR3 region has the DNA TGCAGCGTCTCTACAGGCGGGGGGCGCGCGCCCCAGCATTTT. Translated, it gives CSVSTGGGRAPQHF. J is TRBJ1-5 and V is TRBV29-1, with D possibly being TRBD1 (6 bases). Looked up from germline, CDR1 is SQVTM and CDR2 is ANQGSEA. Trimming pared 6 bases from V and 9 bases from J, leaving 21 bases between. The CDR3 extends over 14 amino acids.

The chain employs TRBV20-1 and TRBJ1-5; D is perhaps TRBD1 (5 bases). Between the trimmed V and J ends, which lost 4 bases and 3 bases, there was a span of 10 bases. The germline gives CDR1 DFQATT, CDR2 SNEGSKA (reference sequence). The CDR3 is 13 amino acids. The CDR3 protein is CSAKGLINQPQHF. DNA of the CDR3: TGCAGTGCTAAGGGACTCATCAATCAGCCCCAGCATTTT.